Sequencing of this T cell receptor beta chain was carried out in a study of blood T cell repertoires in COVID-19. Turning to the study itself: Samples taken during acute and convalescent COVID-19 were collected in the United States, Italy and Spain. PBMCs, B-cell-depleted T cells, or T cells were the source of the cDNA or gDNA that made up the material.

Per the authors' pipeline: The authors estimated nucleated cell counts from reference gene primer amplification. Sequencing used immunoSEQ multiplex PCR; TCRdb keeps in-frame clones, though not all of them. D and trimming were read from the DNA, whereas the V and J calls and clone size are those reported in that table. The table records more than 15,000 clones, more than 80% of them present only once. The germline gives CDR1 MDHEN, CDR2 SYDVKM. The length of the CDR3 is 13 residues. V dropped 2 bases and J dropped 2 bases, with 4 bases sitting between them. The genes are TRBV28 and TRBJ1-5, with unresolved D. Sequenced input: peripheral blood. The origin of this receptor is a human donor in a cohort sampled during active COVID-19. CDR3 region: CASSLHGNQPQHF. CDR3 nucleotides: TGTGCCAGCAGTTTACATGGCAATCAGCCCCAGCATTTT.